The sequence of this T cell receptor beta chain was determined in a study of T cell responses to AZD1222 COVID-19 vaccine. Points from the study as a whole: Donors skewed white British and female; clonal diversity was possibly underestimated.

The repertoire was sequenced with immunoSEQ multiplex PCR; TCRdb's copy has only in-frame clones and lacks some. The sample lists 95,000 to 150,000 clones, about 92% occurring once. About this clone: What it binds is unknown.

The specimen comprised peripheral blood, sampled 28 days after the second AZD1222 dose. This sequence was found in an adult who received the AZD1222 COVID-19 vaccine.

The CDR3 DNA reads as TGTGCCACACTGGCAGCGAACCTCTATGGCTACACCTTC. Translated, it gives CATLAANLYGYTF. The rearrangement uses TRBV6-5 and TRBJ1-2; D remains unclear. CDR1 and CDR2 (germline): MNHEY, SVGAGI. This CDR3 contains 13 residues. Trimming took off 10 bases at V and 4 bases at J, with 16 bases between the two ends.